This TCR beta chain was recorded in a study of blood T cell repertoires in COVID-19. The repertoire was sequenced with immunoSEQ multiplex PCR; TCRdb's copy has only in-frame clones and lacks some. The table lists 400,000 to 500,000 clones, 86% of them singletons. This CDR3 spans 14 amino acids. Germline V CDR1 and CDR2: SGHRS, YFSETQ. V was trimmed by 0 bases and J by 2 bases, leaving 9 bases between them. The chain links TRBV5-1 to TRBJ2-7; the D gene is possibly TRBD2 (6 bases). This sequence originates from a woman aged 30 to 39 with active or convalescent COVID-19. The sequenced sample consisted of peripheral blood. Written as DNA, the CDR3 is TGCGCCAGCAGCTTGGTGTCGGGGGCCTACGAGCAGTACTTC. It is translated as CASSLVSGAYEQYF. Full variable domain (remainder filled in from reference TRBV5-1 and TRBJ2-7): KAGVTQTPRYLIKTRGQQVTLSCSPISGHRSVSWYQQTPGQGLQFLFEYFSETQRNKGNFPGRFSGRQFSNSRSEMNVSTLELGDSALYLCASSLVSGAYEQYFGPGTRLTVT.